The 28 T cell receptor beta chains given below trace back to one sample, sequenced in a study of cytomegalovirus exposure and HLA in healthy donors. The primer mix had 60 Vbeta and 13 Jbeta primers. Sequencing used immunoSEQ multiplex PCR; TCRdb keeps in-frame clones, though not all of them. In the table there are 200,000 to 250,000 clones, over 80% of which are singletons. The sample comprised PBMCs. These TCRs come from a boy under 10 years old in good health and CMV-seronegative.

This clone showed up just a few times. The V and J genes are TRBV2 and TRBJ2-7, with D perhaps matching TRBD2 (6 bases). With 4 bases removed from V and 4 bases from J, the gap between germline ends came to 11 bases. The germline V gene has CDR1 SNHLY and CDR2 FYNNEI. The CDR3 length is 13 residues. CDR3 in amino acids: CASSAERVYEQYF. For the CDR3, the DNA is TGTGCCAGCAGTGCAGAGCGGGTTTACGAGCAGTACTTC.

For the CDR3, the DNA is TGTGCCAGCTCGCCTACAGGGGACTCCGGGGAGCTGTTTTTT. The encoded protein is CASSPTGDSGELFF. V and J are TRBV6-6 and TRBJ2-2; tentative D call: TRBD1 (7 bases). This CDR3 has 14 residues. V was cut by 8 bases and J by 6 bases, with 16 bases left in between. The germline gives CDR1 MNHNY, CDR2 SVGAGI (reference sequence).

This clone was detected a few times. The chain is built from TRBV6-5 and TRBJ1-2; D possibly corresponds to TRBD1 (5 bases). The V and J ends lost 5 bases and 2 bases respectively, with 9 bases between them. The germline gives CDR1 MNHEY, CDR2 SVGAGI. The CDR3 extends over 13 amino acids. The CDR3 spells CASSRQQNYGYTF. CDR3 DNA: TGTGCCAGCAGTCGACAGCAAAACTATGGCTACACCTTC.

A remark on this clone: The junction differs from germline at one of its ends, possibly a read error. The chain has TRBV2 and TRBJ2-6; 12 nucleotides match TRBD1. Per the germline V gene, CDR1 is SNHLY and CDR2 is FYNNEI. The CDR3 spans 21 residues. CDR3 sequence reads: CASSEEKGQGAFSYGANVLTF. The CDR3 DNA is TGTGCCAGCAGCGAAGAAAAGGGACAGGGGGCTTTTTCGTATGGGGCCAACGTCCTGACTTTC. Full variable domain (remainder filled in from reference TRBV2 and TRBJ2-6): EPEVTQTPSHQVTQMGQEVILRCVPISNHLYFYWYRQILGQKVEFLVSFYNNEISEKSEIFDDQFSVERPDGSNFTLKIRSTKLEDSAMYFCASSEEKGQGAFSYGANVLTFGAGSRLTVL.

The chain couples TRBV11-3 to TRBJ2-1, with no clear D. The CDR3 runs to 13 residues. The ends were cut back, 1 base at V and 4 bases at J, with 5 bases in the middle. Germline V CDR1 and CDR2: SGHNT, YENEEA. CDR3 sequence: CASSLGEYNEQFF. CDR3 in DNA: TGTGCCAGCAGCTTAGGAGAGTACAATGAGCAGTTCTTC.

The rearrangement uses TRBV30 and TRBJ1-2; no clear D. The V gene lost 1 base and the J gene lost 8 bases, with 8 bases spanning the gap. Germline values: CDR1 GTSNPN, CDR2 SVGIG (reference sequence). The CDR3 runs 11 residues. CDR3 sequence reads: CAWSAGYGYTF. DNA of the CDR3: TGTGCCTGGAGTGCAGGATACGGCTACACCTTC.

The chain has TRBV7-8 and TRBJ2-1; no definite D call. The CDR3 loop spans 18 amino acids. The V end lost 5 bases, the J end lost 5 bases, and 25 bases lay between the germline ends. Germline lookup yields CDR1 SGHVS and CDR2 FQNEAQ. CDR3 DNA sequence: TGTGCCAGCAGCCCAAATAGCCCCTCGTGGGTCAAGCACAATGAGCAGTTCTTC. It is translated as CASSPNSPSWVKHNEQFF.

The chain carries TRBV27 and TRBJ1-2, with a tentative D call TRBD1 (5 bases). V lost 0 bases, J lost 5 bases, and 19 bases lay in between. The germline V gene encodes CDR1 MNHEY and CDR2 SMNVEV (reference sequence). This CDR3 contains 17 residues. CDR3 coding DNA: TGTGCCAGCAGTTTATCGGCGGGGGAGAGGGGTGATTATGGCTACACCTTC. This codes for CASSLSAGERGDYGYTF.

Points on this clone: One end of the junction varies from germline; a read error may be responsible. The genes are TRBV7-9 and TRBJ2-5; 8 bases are shared with TRBD2. CDR3 length: 16 amino acids. Germline V gene data show CDR1 as SEHNR and CDR2 as FQNEAQ (reference sequence). The DNA of the CDR3 is TGTTCCAGCAGCTTATTATGGCGGGGGGCGGAAGAGACCCAGTACTTC. Translated: CSSSLLWRGAEETQYF.

The chain carries TRBV5-1 and TRBJ2-5, with D maybe TRBD1 (6 bases). Trimming left V 5 bases short and J 5 bases short, with 10 bases between. The germline gives CDR1 SGHRS, CDR2 YFSETQ. The CDR3 is made up of 12 amino acids. The CDR3 bases are TGCGCCAGCAGGACAGGTGGTGAGACCCAGTACTTC. Its protein product is CASRTGGETQYF. The entire variable domain, with the rest obtained from reference TRBV5-1 and TRBJ2-5, is as follows: KAGVTQTPRYLIKTRGQQVTLSCSPISGHRSVSWYQQTPGQGLQFLFEYFSETQRNKGNFPGRFSGRQFSNSRSEMNVSTLELGDSALYLCASRTGGETQYFGPGTRLLVL.

The chain's CDR3 is CAISESRRLAGDEQYF. In DNA form, the CDR3 reads TGTGCCATCAGTGAGTCCCGCCGTCTAGCGGGAGACGAGCAGTACTTC. The V call is TRBV10-3, the J call TRBJ2-7; 10 bases fit TRBD2. Germline V CDR1 and CDR2: ENHRY, SYGVKD. The CDR3 extends over 16 amino acids. Trimming cost V 0 bases and J 5 bases; bases outside gene matches: 7.

The sample holds a few counts of this clone. This chain joins TRBV29-1 and TRBJ2-2, with D possibly matching TRBD1 (6 bases). Germline V gene sequence: CDR1 SQVTM, CDR2 ANQGSEA. Trimming left V 5 bases short and J 3 bases short, with 7 bases between. The CDR3 contains 12 residues. The CDR3 nucleotides are TGCAGCGTTTACAGGGACACCGGGGAGCTGTTTTTT. Amino acid sequence: CSVYRDTGELFF.

The genes are TRBV7-9 and TRBJ1-2, with 8 positions matching TRBD1. CDR1 is SEHNR, CDR2 FQNEAQ, per germline (reference sequence). The V segment lost 3 bases and the J segment 3 bases; nucleotides outside the gene matches: 3. The CDR3 is 14 residues long. CDR3 sequence reads: CASSFPGGYYGYTF. DNA of the CDR3: TGTGCCAGCAGCTTCCCAGGGGGCTACTATGGCTACACCTTC.

The gene calls are TRBV7-9 and TRBJ1-5, with D possibly matching TRBD1 (6 bases). From germline, CDR1 is SEHNR and CDR2 FQNEAQ (reference sequence). Trimming removed 4 bases from V and 6 bases from J, with 7 bases in between. This CDR3 comprises 12 residues. Written as DNA, the CDR3 is TGTGCCAGCAGCTCAGGGGTTCAGCCCCAGCATTTT. Its protein is CASSSGVQPQHF.

V is TRBV10-3 and J is TRBJ1-1; 10 bases match TRBD1. The germline V gene has CDR1 ENHRY and CDR2 SYGVKD. Trimming removed 0 bases from V and 5 bases from J; junction bases left unmatched: 6. The CDR3 runs to 16 residues. The CDR3 loop is CAISESGQGRGTEAFF. As DNA, the CDR3 is TGTGCCATCAGTGAGTCGGGACAGGGGAGGGGTACTGAAGCTTTCTTT.

The chain carries TRBV6-5 and TRBJ1-1; D is undetermined. Per the germline V gene, CDR1 is MNHEY and CDR2 is SVGAGI. This CDR3 spans 12 amino acids. With 0 bases removed from V and 9 bases from J, the gap between germline ends came to 8 bases. This chain's CDR3 is CASSYSEPKAFF. DNA of the CDR3: TGTGCCAGCAGTTACTCTGAGCCGAAAGCTTTCTTT.

Notes on this clone: The sample contains more than one DNA sequence encoding this CDR3. This sequence joins TRBV29-1 and TRBJ2-3; a weak D match, TRBD2 (6 bases). Trimming removed 8 bases at V and 1 base at J, with 19 bases between. The CDR3 is 15 residues long. Germline lookup yields CDR1 SQVTM and CDR2 ANQGSEA. CDR3 coding DNA: TGCAGCTCTAACTGGGGGGAACGCCGCACAGATACGCAGTATTTT. It is translated as CSSNWGERRTDTQYF.

This rearrangement joins TRBV4-1 to TRBJ2-2; D may be TRBD1 (5 bases). The germline V and J ends were trimmed by 0 bases and 4 bases, with 9 bases remaining between them. CDR1 and CDR2 (germline): MGHRA, YSYEKL. The CDR3 totals 15 residues. CDR3 nucleotides: TGCGCCAGCAGCCAAGAGGGGCACGGCACCGGGGAGCTGTTTTTT. This encodes CASSQEGHGTGELFF.

This chain connects TRBV13 to TRBJ2-1; 13 bases line up with TRBD2. The germline V gene has CDR1 PRHDT and CDR2 FYEKMQ (reference sequence). The CDR3 length is 20 residues. Unmatched junction bases numbered 13, after V lost 5 bases and J lost 0 bases. The CDR3 region has the DNA TGTGCCAGCAGCCCCCGTGGACTAGCGGGAGTGGTTCGCTCCTACAATGAGCAGTTCTTC. This codes for CASSPRGLAGVVRSYNEQFF.

The gene calls are TRBV25-1 and TRBJ2-7, with TRBD1 identical over 8 bases. Germline V gives CDR1 MGHDK, CDR2 SYGVNS. V was pared by 2 bases and J by 6 bases, with 0 bases of the junction left unmatched. The CDR3 spans 12 residues. Here the CDR3 DNA reads TGTGCCAGCAGTGAAACAGGGGGCGAGCAGTACTTC. This translates into CASSETGGEQYF.

A single count supports this clone. V is TRBV12-5 and J is TRBJ1-3; D not resolved. V gave up 6 bases and J gave up 0 bases, with 9 bases separating them. The CDR3 runs 14 residues. CDR1 LGHNT and CDR2 FRNRAP come from the germline V gene. For the CDR3, the DNA is TGTGCTAGTGGACTCCTCGCCTCTGGAAACACCATATATTTT. It codes for CASGLLASGNTIYF.

The chain couples TRBV9 to TRBJ2-1; TRBD2 aligns across 10 bases. Per the germline V gene, CDR1 is SGDLS and CDR2 is YYNGEE. Trimming took 1 base from V and 8 from J; bases not matched to a gene: 9. The CDR3 totals 16 residues. Here the CDR3 DNA reads TGTGCCAGCAGCGTACTAGCGGGAGAGGCTTTCGATGAGCAGTTCTTC. It is translated as CASSVLAGEAFDEQFF.

The chain carries TRBV7-8 and TRBJ1-1; 9 bases fit TRBD1. The CDR3 has 15 residues. Germline trimming cut 5 bases from V and 1 base from J; bases unmatched to any gene: 5. The germline CDR1 and CDR2 sequences are SGHVS and FQNEAQ. CDR3 residues: CASSERQGGNTEAFF. In DNA form, the CDR3 reads TGTGCCAGCAGCGAAAGACAGGGGGGGAACACTGAAGCTTTCTTT.

In its sample, this clone was seen a few times. The V call is TRBV27, the J call TRBJ2-7; 7 nucleotides align to TRBD1. V was clipped by 9 bases and J by 5 bases; unmatched bases: 4. Germline V gives CDR1 MNHEY, CDR2 SMNVEV (reference sequence). The CDR3 runs to 11 residues. The CDR3 loop is CARRGGDEQYF. CDR3 bases: TGTGCCAGGCGAGGGGGCGACGAGCAGTACTTC.

The genes are TRBV29-1 and TRBJ2-5; no clear D. V lost 0 bases and J lost 0, with 2 bases in between. Germline assignment: CDR1 SQVTM and CDR2 ANQGSEA. The CDR3 has 12 amino acids. The CDR3 spells CSVEDNQETQYF. The CDR3 DNA reads TGCAGCGTTGAAGACAACCAAGAGACCCAGTACTTC.

This clone was observed a few times. V usage is TRBV6-1 and J usage is TRBJ2-2; D possibly corresponds to TRBD2 (5 bases). The CDR3 totals 15 residues. Per germline, CDR1 MNHNS and CDR2 SASEGT. V dropped 1 base and J dropped 1 base, with 7 bases sitting between them. The CDR3 sequence: CASSEGSGNTGELFF. In DNA, the CDR3 is TGTGCCAGCAGTGAAGGGAGCGGGAACACCGGGGAGCTGTTTTTT.

This clone was found once. Other DNA sequences within the sample encode an identical CDR3. This chain joins TRBV5-4 and TRBJ2-3; 8 nucleotides match TRBD2. Losses at the gene ends were 2 bases for V and 0 bases for J; bases not matched to a gene: 5. The germline V gene encodes CDR1 SGHNT and CDR2 YYREEE (reference sequence). The CDR3 covers 16 residues. The CDR3 sequence is CASSFRVAGSTDTQYF. CDR3 nucleotide sequence: TGTGCCAGCAGCTTTCGGGTAGCGGGGAGCACAGATACGCAGTATTTT. Full variable domain (missing parts from reference TRBV5-4 and TRBJ2-3): ETGVTQSPTHLIKTRGQQVTLRCSSQSGHNTVSWYQQALGQGPQFIFQYYREEENGRGNFPPRFSGLQFPNYSSELNVNALELDDSALYLCASSFRVAGSTDTQYFGPGTRLTVL.

In this sample, this clone turned up a few times. This chain uses TRBV2 with TRBJ2-1; the D gene is possibly TRBD1 (6 bases). From germline, CDR1 is SNHLY and CDR2 FYNNEI. The CDR3 contains 15 residues. Trimming took off 6 bases at V and 0 bases at J, with 12 bases between the two ends. Written as DNA, the CDR3 is TGTGCCAGCAGCGACAGGCTTAGCTCCTACAATGAGCAGTTCTTC. Its translation is CASSDRLSSYNEQFF.